Listed below are T cell receptor beta chains from one sample, sequenced in a study of blood T cell repertoires in COVID-19. Profiled with immunoSEQ multiplex PCR; TCRdb holds only in-frame clones, not every one. This sample has 110,000 to 150,000 clones; 85% to 90% occur once, and the top ten carry 5.4%. Sequencing was performed on peripheral blood. These receptors all come from a human donor in a cohort sampled during active COVID-19. Each CDR3 is given with its conserved first and last residue. Each record gives: V gene, clone size, D gene, J gene, CDR3 protein, CDR3 DNA. A D gene is named only where the DNA matches it firmly. A row's size may be missing; if present it is once, few, many or a size class.

TRBV14	-	TRBD1	TRBJ1-2	CASSQDRGARGYTF	TGTGCCAGCAGCCAAGACAGGGGGGCTCGTGGCTACACCTTC
TRBV18	-	-	TRBJ2-1	CASSLGSPYNEQFF	TGTGCCAGCTCCCTTGGCTCCCCCTACAATGAGCAGTTCTTC
TRBV5-4	-	-	TRBJ1-5	CASSLGGEGNQPQHF	TGTGCCAGCAGCTTGGGAGGAGAGGGCAATCAGCCCCAGCATTTT
TRBV30	-	TRBD1	TRBJ1-3	CAWSVRDRAGDHTIYF	TGTGCCTGGAGTGTCCGGGACAGGGCGGGGGATCACACCATATATTTT
TRBV7-2	-	-	TRBJ2-5	CASSLSRADSVQTQYF	TGTGCCAGCAGCTTAAGCAGGGCCGATTCTGTGCAGACCCAGTACTTC
TRBV19	-	TRBD1	TRBJ2-7	CASSIGAQGAHYEQYF	TGTGCCAGTAGTATAGGGGCACAGGGGGCCCACTACGAGCAGTACTTC
TRBV29-1	-	-	TRBJ2-5	CSVGSPGQETQYF	TGCAGCGTCGGGTCTCCGGGTCAAGAGACCCAGTACTTC
TRBV5-8	-	-	TRBJ2-6	CASTTPPDSGANVLTF	TGTGCCAGCACCACACCCCCAGACTCTGGGGCCAACGTCCTGACTTTC
TRBV18	few	TRBD1	TRBJ1-2	CASSSIPGTGVGYTF	TGTGCCAGCTCATCAATCCCCGGGACAGGGGTTGGCTACACCTTC
TRBV7-8	-	-	TRBJ1-1	CASSSAQGRGTEAFF	TGTGCCAGCAGCTCCGCCCAGGGGAGAGGGACTGAAGCTTTCTTT
TRBV18	few	TRBD1	TRBJ1-1	CASSRTGAEGNTEAFF	TGTGCCAGCTCACGCACAGGGGCGGAGGGGAACACTGAAGCTTTCTTT
TRBV5-1	-	TRBD2	TRBJ2-2	CASSRERGTSGELFF	TGCGCCAGCAGCCGGGAAAGGGGGACTAGCGGGGAGCTGTTTTTT
TRBV11-2	-	-	TRBJ1-1	CASSRGEGTEAFF	TGTGCCAGCAGTAGGGGGGAGGGGACTGAAGCTTTCTTT
TRBV4-2	-	TRBD1	TRBJ2-2	CASSQGVNRGAPGELFF	TGTGCCAGCAGCCAAGGGGTAAACAGGGGCGCGCCCGGGGAGCTGTTTTTT
TRBV6-5	once	TRBD1	TRBJ1-5	CASGDRFNQPQHF	TGTGCCAGCGGGGACAGGTTCAATCAGCCCCAGCATTTT
TRBV29-1	-	TRBD2	TRBJ2-3	CSVTSGGPGTDTQYF	TGCAGCGTGACTAGCGGGGGTCCGGGCACAGATACGCAGTATTTT
TRBV18	-	-	TRBJ2-7	CASSSRAPPGSYEQYF	TGTGCCAGCTCATCAAGAGCTCCTCCCGGGTCCTACGAGCAGTACTTC
TRBV5-1	few	TRBD1	TRBJ1-6	CASSVAPGTDNSPLHF	TGCGCCAGCAGTGTGGCCCCCGGGACAGATAATTCACCCCTCCACTTT
TRBV11-3	-	-	TRBJ2-5	CASSSTYQETQYF	TGTGCCAGCAGCTCTACCTACCAAGAGACCCAGTACTTC
TRBV7-9	-	-	TRBJ2-7	CASSLGRGNYEQYF	TGTGCCAGCAGCTTAGGACGGGGAAACTACGAGCAGTACTTC
TRBV2	-	-	TRBJ2-3	CASSEKPSRPDTQYF	TGTGCCAGCAGTGAAAAGCCTAGCAGACCAGATACGCAGTATTTT
TRBV7-9	-	TRBD1	TRBJ2-2	CARRTGKGVGELFF	TGTGCCAGGAGGACAGGGAAGGGAGTGGGGGAGCTGTTTTTT